The rows below give T cell receptor beta chains drawn from one sample of a study of Ad26.COV2.S vaccination and SARS-CoV-2 variants. Sequencing was performed with immunoSEQ multiplex PCR; in TCRdb, only in-frame clones are kept and a portion is missing. The profile shows 250,000 or so clones, around 88% of them singletons. Sequenced material: peripheral blood, taken in a trial of Ad26.COV2.S vaccine versus placebo. These receptors all stem from a person aged 18-65 years who received the Ad26.COV2.S COVID-19 vaccine or a placebo. The CDR3 runs from the conserved cysteine through the conserved F or W. The order of the fields is D gene, CDR3 length, clone size, J gene, V gene, CDR3 protein, CDR3 DNA. The D gene is left open where the match is weak. Some rows mark clone size as missing; the rest say once, few, many or name a class of expanded clone.

TRBD2	16	NA	TRBJ2-5	TRBV4-1	CASSQVGLAGGETQYF	TGCGCCAGCAGCCAAGTGGGACTAGCTGGAGGAGAGACCCAGTACTTC
NA	17	NA	TRBJ2-3	TRBV21-1	CASSENGTGLSTDTQYF	TGTGCCAGCAGCGAAAACGGGACAGGGCTCAGCACAGATACGCAGTATTTT
TRBD1	14	NA	TRBJ1-2	TRBV10-3	CAISEPGQGVGYTF	TGTGCCATCAGTGAGCCCGGACAGGGGGTTGGCTACACCTTC
NA	15	NA	TRBJ2-5	TRBV15	CATSRVGPRQETQYF	TGTGCCACCAGCAGGGTAGGTCCCCGCCAAGAGACCCAGTACTTC
NA	16	NA	TRBJ1-6	TRBV27	CASTPRHLSSNSPLHF	TGTGCCAGCACTCCTAGACATTTAAGCTCTAATTCACCCCTCCACTTT
NA	14	NA	TRBJ1-6	TRBV7-3	CASSNGQSSSPLHF	TGTGCCAGCAGCAACGGACAGTCTAGTTCACCCCTCCACTTT
NA	16	NA	TRBJ1-4	TRBV9	CASSPSYRATNEKLFF	TGTGCCAGCAGCCCTTCCTACAGAGCAACTAATGAAAAACTGTTTTTT
NA	16	NA	TRBJ2-6	TRBV15	CATSGEGGSGANVLTF	TGTGCCACCAGCGGGGAAGGGGGCTCTGGGGCCAACGTCCTGACTTTC
NA	13	NA	TRBJ2-5	TRBV6-5	CASSYLAEETQYF	TGTGCCAGCAGTTACTTGGCTGAAGAGACCCAGTACTTC
TRBD2	14	NA	TRBJ2-5	TRBV5-6	CASSLGTSEETQYF	TGTGCCAGCAGCTTAGGGACTAGCGAAGAGACCCAGTACTTC
TRBD1	16	NA	TRBJ1-5	TRBV5-5	CASSLGQGVSNQPQHF	TGTGCCAGCAGCTTGGGACAGGGGGTGAGCAATCAGCCCCAGCATTTT
NA	15	once	TRBJ1-1	TRBV30	CAWSVLAGKLAEAFF	TGTGCCTGGAGTGTACTCGCAGGGAAGTTGGCTGAAGCTTTCTTT
TRBD2	21	NA	TRBJ2-4	TRBV30	CAWRLGRDYDQSSSAKNIQYF	TGTGCCTGGAGATTGGGCAGGGACTACGACCAGTCTTCTTCGGCCAAAAACATTCAGTACTTC
NA	13	NA	TRBJ1-3	TRBV29-1	CSVEGGFGNTIYF	TGCAGCGTTGAAGGCGGTTTTGGAAACACCATATATTTT
TRBD1	15	NA	TRBJ1-6	TRBV10-3	CAISPWTGNNSPLHF	TGTGCCATCAGTCCCTGGACAGGGAATAATTCACCCCTCCACTTT
NA	13	NA	TRBJ2-3	TRBV19	CASSKESTDTQYF	TGTGCCAGTAGTAAAGAGTCCACAGATACGCAGTATTTT
NA	17	NA	TRBJ2-3	TRBV7-2	CASSLAEGGRGPDTQYF	TGTGCCAGCAGCTTAGCCGAGGGCGGACGCGGGCCAGATACGCAGTATTTT
TRBD1	11	NA	TRBJ1-1	TRBV5-1	CASSTGQGAFF	TGCGCCAGCAGCACCGGACAGGGAGCTTTCTTT
TRBD2	15	NA	TRBJ2-1	TRBV19	CASSIRPSGSNEQFF	TGTGCCAGTAGTATCAGGCCTAGCGGGAGCAATGAGCAGTTCTTC
TRBD1	15	NA	TRBJ1-1	TRBV11-1	CASSLSGTGDTEAFF	TGTGCCAGCAGCCTATCCGGGACAGGGGACACTGAAGCTTTCTTT
TRBD2	16	NA	TRBJ2-3	TRBV4-2	CASSHSRDYNTDTQYF	TGTGCCAGCAGCCACAGTCGGGACTATAACACAGATACGCAGTATTTT
NA	16	NA	TRBJ1-2	TRBV18	CASSPPTPGVNYGYTF	TGTGCCAGCTCACCCCCTACCCCGGGGGTGAACTATGGCTACACCTTC
TRBD2	14	NA	TRBJ2-3	TRBV7-2	CASSSSGVTDTQYF	TGTGCCAGCAGCTCTAGCGGGGTCACAGATACGCAGTATTTT
TRBD2	19	NA	TRBJ2-1	TRBV7-8	CASSLVGVGTSGSYNEQFF	TGTGCCAGCAGCTTAGTTGGGGTCGGGACTAGCGGCTCCTACAATGAGCAGTTCTTC
NA	13	NA	TRBJ2-7	TRBV6-2/TRBV6-3	CASSYLTNYEQYF	TGTGCCAGCAGTTACCTGACTAACTACGAGCAGTACTTC
TRBD1	15	NA	TRBJ1-2	TRBV27	CASSSTGGAGYGYTF	TGTGCCAGCAGTTCAACAGGGGGCGCGGGGTATGGCTACACCTTC
TRBD1	16	NA	TRBJ1-1	TRBV3-1/TRBV3-2	CASSQDSGDRGHEAFF	TGTGCCAGCAGCCAAGACTCTGGGGACAGGGGCCATGAAGCTTTCTTT
TRBD1	19	NA	TRBJ1-5	TRBV19	CASRKIFGTGAQGNQPQHF	TGTGCCAGCCGTAAGATCTTTGGGACAGGGGCACAAGGCAATCAGCCCCAGCATTTT
NA	15	NA	TRBJ1-1	TRBV7-8	CASSLGRRPGTEAFF	TGTGCCAGCAGCTTAGGGAGGCGGCCTGGTACTGAAGCTTTCTTT
NA	15	once	TRBJ2-7	TRBV6-5	CASSYSPGKFYEQYF	TGTGCCAGCAGTTACTCTCCAGGGAAATTCTACGAGCAGTACTTC
NA	13	NA	TRBJ1-1	TRBV10-3	CAISERQNTEAFF	TGTGCCATCAGTGAGAGGCAGAACACTGAAGCTTTCTTT
NA	14	NA	TRBJ1-5	TRBV18	CASSPQNSNQPQHF	TGTGCCAGCTCACCACAAAATAGCAATCAGCCCCAGCATTTT
NA	14	NA	TRBJ2-5	TRBV19	CASPGATSGKTQYF	TGTGCCAGTCCGGGGGCGACCTCTGGGAAGACCCAGTACTTC
NA	15	NA	TRBJ2-2	TRBV24-1	CATSVRQGNTGELFF	TGTGCCACCAGTGTTAGGCAGGGTAACACCGGGGAGCTGTTTTTT
TRBD1	14	once	TRBJ1-5	TRBV19	CASSPGQGDQPQHF	TGTGCCAGCTCTCCGGGACAGGGGGATCAGCCCCAGCATTTT
NA	13	NA	TRBJ2-5	TRBV4-3	CASSQGTQETQYF	TGCGCCAGCAGCCAAGGGACTCAAGAGACCCAGTACTTC
TRBD2	16	NA	TRBJ2-5	TRBV7-2	CASSPRTSGGGETQYF	TGTGCCAGCAGCCCGAGGACTAGCGGGGGGGGAGAGACCCAGTACTTC
NA	15	NA	TRBJ2-1	TRBV28	CASSVGGRPYNEQFF	TGTGCCAGCAGCGTTGGGGGGAGGCCCTACAATGAGCAGTTCTTC
NA	15	NA	TRBJ1-5	TRBV19	CASRYSPVSNQPQHF	TGTGCCAGTAGATACTCACCGGTTAGCAATCAGCCCCAGCATTTT
NA	12	NA	TRBJ1-3	TRBV30	CGLRLSGNTIYF	TGTGGGTTGCGACTCTCTGGAAACACCATATATTTT
NA	17	NA	TRBJ2-5	TRBV5-1	CASSLEQGLAGQETQYF	TGCGCCAGCAGCTTGGAACAGGGGCTAGCGGGCCAAGAGACCCAGTACTTC
TRBD2	16	once	TRBJ2-1	TRBV4-1	CASSQGGGASYNEQFF	TGCGCCAGCAGCCAAGGCGGGGGGGCCTCCTACAATGAGCAGTTCTTC
NA	14	NA	TRBJ1-6	TRBV6-1	CASSETPQPSPLHF	TGTGCCAGCAGTGAAACCCCCCAGCCATCACCCCTCCACTTT
NA	16	NA	TRBJ2-1	TRBV27	CASSSSVGEIYNEQFF	TGTGCCAGCAGTTCTAGCGTCGGGGAGATATACAATGAGCAGTTCTTC
TRBD1	13	once	TRBJ2-1	TRBV11-3	CASSRTGGVEQFF	TGTGCCAGCAGCAGAACAGGGGGCGTGGAGCAGTTCTTC
TRBD1	14	few	TRBJ2-7	TRBV6-2/TRBV6-3	CASSYEGQTYEQYF	TGTGCCAGCAGTTACGAGGGACAGACATACGAGCAGTACTTC
NA	12	NA	TRBJ2-2	TRBV29-1	CSVSFTSGELFF	TGCAGCGTCTCGTTCACCTCCGGGGAGCTGTTTTTT
NA	14	NA	TRBJ2-1	TRBV27	CASNRVGSYNEQFF	TGTGCCAGCAACAGGGTAGGGTCCTACAATGAGCAGTTCTTC
TRBD1	14	NA	TRBJ2-3	TRBV5-1	CASSRTGNTDTQYF	TGCGCCAGCAGCCGGACAGGGAACACGGATACGCAGTATTTT
NA	14	NA	TRBJ1-6	TRBV5-6	CASSLGGDYSPLHF	TGTGCCAGCAGCTTGGGGGGGGATTATTCACCCCTCCACTTT
TRBD1	13	NA	TRBJ2-7	TRBV6-5	CASIRQGANEQYF	TGTGCCAGCATAAGACAGGGGGCGAACGAGCAGTACTTC
NA	15	once	TRBJ1-3	TRBV7-9	CASSPVGGVRNTIYF	TGTGCCAGCAGCCCGGTGGGGGGTGTCAGAAACACCATATATTTT
NA	20	NA	TRBJ1-6	TRBV4-3	CASSQEPKVIEAPYNSPLHF	TGCGCCAGCAGCCAAGAGCCTAAAGTTATCGAGGCGCCCTATAATTCACCCCTCCACTTT
TRBD2	14	once	TRBJ2-1	TRBV6-2/TRBV6-3	CASSYLAVYNEQFF	TGTGCCAGCAGTTATCTAGCGGTATACAATGAGCAGTTCTTC
NA	16	NA	TRBJ2-1	TRBV7-9	CASSLKTAASYNEQFF	TGTGCCAGCAGCTTAAAAACAGCTGCCTCCTACAATGAGCAGTTCTTC
NA	12	NA	TRBJ1-2	TRBV3-1/TRBV3-2	CASSHLVEGYTF	TGTGCCAGCAGCCATTTGGTAGAAGGCTACACCTTC
NA	14	NA	TRBJ1-4	TRBV4-2	CASSQEERNEKLFF	TGTGCCAGCAGCCAAGAGGAGCGTAATGAAAAACTGTTTTTT
NA	15	NA	TRBJ2-1	TRBV15	CATSKESGNNDEQFF	TGTGCCACCAGCAAAGAGAGCGGTAACAACGATGAGCAGTTCTTC
NA	14	NA	TRBJ2-1	TRBV5-1	CASSLGGVYNEQFF	TGCGCCAGCAGCTTGGGGGGAGTCTACAATGAGCAGTTCTTC